This TCR beta chain was observed in a study of siplizumab effects on memory and regulatory T cells. Using immunoSEQ multiplex PCR, the repertoire was profiled, and TCRdb retains in-frame clones only, with some absent. The sample holds more than 95,000 clones, approximately 93% seen once. The sequencing sample was made of Tregs sorted from blood. This TCR derives from a human donor in good health.

The CDR3 bases are TGCGCCAGCAGCTTGGCCGGGATGAACACCGGGGAGCTGTTTTTT. It yields the protein CASSLAGMNTGELFF. The rearrangement joins TRBV5-1 to TRBJ2-2; tentative D call: TRBD2 (5 bases). The CDR3 has 15 residues. V was shortened by 0 bases and J by 1 base, with 7 bases between the two germline ends. CDR1 and CDR2 (germline): SGHRS, YFSETQ.